The 11 T cell receptor beta chains below come from one sample, sequenced in a study of blood T cell repertoires in COVID-19. Repertoires were generated with immunoSEQ multiplex PCR, while TCRdb's copy carries only in-frame clones and drops some. The sample lists a few hundred thousand clones; 88% were seen once. The source material was PBMCs or T cells enriched from blood (not recorded which). Receptors originate from a woman in her thirties who had been exposed to COVID-19.

The rearrangement joins TRBV6-2 or TRBV6-3 to TRBJ1-2; 8 bases line up with TRBD1. Germline CDR1 MNHEY, CDR2 SVGEGT. With 6 bases clipped from V and 3 bases from J, the junction kept 9 bases outside the gene matches. This CDR3 has 15 residues. The DNA of the CDR3 is TGTGCCAGCAGCTGGGGGGGACAGGTCGACTATGGCTACACCTTC. It encodes CASSWGGQVDYGYTF.

The chain uses TRBV5-1 and TRBJ2-3; 8 bases fit TRBD1. The germline V gene has CDR1 SGHRS and CDR2 YFSETQ. V lost 2 bases, J lost 1 base, and 3 bases stayed unmatched. This CDR3 has 15 residues. The CDR3 sequence is CASSFGTGGTDTQYF. The CDR3 nucleotides read TGCGCCAGCAGCTTTGGGACAGGTGGCACAGATACGCAGTATTTT. Drawing the rest from reference TRBV5-1 and TRBJ2-3, the complete variable domain is KAGVTQTPRYLIKTRGQQVTLSCSPISGHRSVSWYQQTPGQGLQFLFEYFSETQRNKGNFPGRFSGRQFSNSRSEMNVSTLELGDSALYLCASSFGTGGTDTQYFGPGTRLTVL.

The chain recombines TRBV19 with TRBJ2-2, with D perhaps TRBD2 (6 bases). V shed 0 bases and J shed 2 bases, with 16 bases lying between them. Germline V gene data show CDR1 as LNHDA and CDR2 as SQIVND (reference sequence). The CDR3 runs 18 residues. The CDR3 DNA is TGTGCCAGTAGTATAGATTCCCTTGCGGGGACCAACACCGGGGAGCTGTTTTTT. This encodes CASSIDSLAGTNTGELFF.

The CDR3 DNA reads as TGTGCCAGTAGTAGGGGGTTGACAGGCCTTAAACCTGACGAGCAGTACTTC. Its translation: CASSRGLTGLKPDEQYF. The chain combines TRBV19 with TRBJ2-7; D is perhaps TRBD1 (6 bases). Germline lookup yields CDR1 LNHDA and CDR2 SQIVND (reference sequence). V shed 4 bases and J shed 5 bases, with 24 bases lying between them. The CDR3 loop spans 17 amino acids.

J is TRBJ1-1 and V is TRBV5-6; 10 nucleotides line up with TRBD1. This CDR3 region has 13 residues. Germline V gene sequence: CDR1 SGHDT, CDR2 YYEEEE. V gave up 8 bases and J gave up 6 bases; unmatched junction bases: 7. In nucleotides, the CDR3 is TGTGCCAGTTTTGACAGGGGGCCCGCTGAAGCTTTCTTT. This encodes CASFDRGPAEAFF.

The chain combines TRBV27 with TRBJ1-3, with D unresolved. This CDR3 region has 16 residues. Trimming cost V 6 bases and J 1 base, with 16 bases left between them. Germline V gene data show CDR1 as MNHEY and CDR2 as SMNVEV (reference sequence). CDR3 nucleotides: TGTGCCAGCAGGCGAAATTCTCGAGGATCTGGAAACACCATATATTTT. Its protein product is CASRRNSRGSGNTIYF.

V is TRBV12-3 or TRBV12-4 and J is TRBJ2-1; D is possibly TRBD2 (6 bases). With 6 bases removed from V and 2 bases from J, the gap between germline ends came to 8 bases. This CDR3 has 13 amino acids. CDR3 sequence (DNA): TGTGCCAGCAGGGGGACTCCCTACAATGAGCAGTTCTTC. Protein product: CASRGTPYNEQFF.

V and J are TRBV2 and TRBJ1-3, with D maybe TRBD1 (5 bases). Germline V gives CDR1 SNHLY, CDR2 FYNNEI. Between the trimmed V and J ends, which lost 6 bases and 0 bases, there was a span of 12 bases. The CDR3 totals 15 residues. Here the CDR3 reads CASRGFGASGNTIYF. DNA for the CDR3: TGTGCCAGCAGGGGATTTGGGGCCTCTGGAAACACCATATATTTT.

The chain has TRBV19 and TRBJ2-1; 9 nucleotides align to TRBD1. The CDR3 has 14 amino acids. After removal of 9 bases from V and 3 bases from J, the junction contained 6 bases not matched to a gene. Germline values: CDR1 LNHDA, CDR2 SQIVND (reference sequence). In nucleotides, the CDR3 is TGTGCCAGCGCTACAGGGGGCTTCTACAATGAGCAGTTCTTC. This codes for CASATGGFYNEQFF.

V usage is TRBV6-4 and J usage is TRBJ2-7; D call uncertain. This CDR3 spans 11 amino acids. V lost 8 bases, J lost 6 bases, and 11 bases lay in between. Germline CDR1 MRHNA, CDR2 SNTAGT. CDR3 DNA: TGTGCCAGCCCGATAGTAGCCGAGCAGTACTTC. Amino acid sequence: CASPIVAEQYF.

V and J are TRBV18 and TRBJ2-7, with D perhaps matching TRBD1 (5 bases). Trimming took 3 bases from V and 7 from J, leaving 10 bases between them. Germline V gene data show CDR1 as KGHSH and CDR2 as LQKENI. The CDR3 loop spans 12 amino acids. CDR3 in DNA: TGTGCCAGCTCACCTCAGGGCGGAGAGCAGTACTTC. As protein: CASSPQGGEQYF.